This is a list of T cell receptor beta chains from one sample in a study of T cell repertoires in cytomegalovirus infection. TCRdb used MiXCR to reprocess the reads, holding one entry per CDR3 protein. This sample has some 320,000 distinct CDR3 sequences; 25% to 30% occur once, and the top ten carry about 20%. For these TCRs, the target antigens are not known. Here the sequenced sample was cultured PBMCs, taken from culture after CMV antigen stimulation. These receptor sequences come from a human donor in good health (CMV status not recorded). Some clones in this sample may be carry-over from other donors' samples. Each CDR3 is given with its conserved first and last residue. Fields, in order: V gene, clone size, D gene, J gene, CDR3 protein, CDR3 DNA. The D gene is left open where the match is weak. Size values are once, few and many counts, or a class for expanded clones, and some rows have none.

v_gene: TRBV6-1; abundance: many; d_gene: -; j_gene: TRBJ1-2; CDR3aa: CASSAQTGEGYYGYTF; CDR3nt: TGTGCCAGCAGTGCCCAGACCGGCGAAGGCTACTATGGCTACACCTTC
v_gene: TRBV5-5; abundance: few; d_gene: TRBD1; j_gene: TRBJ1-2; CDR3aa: CASSILAGTGAVYGYTF; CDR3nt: TGTGCCAGCAGCATCCTTGCCGGGACAGGGGCGGTCTATGGCTACACCTTC
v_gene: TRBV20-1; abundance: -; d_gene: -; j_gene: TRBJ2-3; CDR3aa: CSAKPSSDTQYF; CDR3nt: TGCAGTGCTAAGCCTAGCTCAGATACGCAGTATTTT
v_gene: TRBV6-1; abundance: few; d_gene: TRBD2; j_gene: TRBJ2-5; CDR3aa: CASDGREVEGETQYF; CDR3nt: TGTGCCAGTGATGGGCGGGAGGTGGAGGGAGAGACCCAGTACTTC
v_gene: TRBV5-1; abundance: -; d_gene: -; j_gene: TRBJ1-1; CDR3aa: CASSLDSEAFF; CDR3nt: TGCGCCAGCAGCCTGGACAGTGAAGCTTTCTTT
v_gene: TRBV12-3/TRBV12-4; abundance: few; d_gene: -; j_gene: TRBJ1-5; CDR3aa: CASSQAPNRAPNQPQHF; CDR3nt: TGTGCCAGCAGCCAAGCCCCAAACAGGGCCCCTAATCAGCCCCAGCATTTT
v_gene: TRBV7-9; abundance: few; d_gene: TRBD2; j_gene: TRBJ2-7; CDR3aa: CASSFERGNTYEQYF; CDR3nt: TGTGCCAGCAGCTTCGAGCGGGGTAACACCTACGAGCAGTACTTC
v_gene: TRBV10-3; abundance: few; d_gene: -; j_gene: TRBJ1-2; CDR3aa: CAISVGVRITNYGYTF; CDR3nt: TGTGCCATCAGTGTGGGGGTCAGGATAACTAACTATGGCTACACCTTC
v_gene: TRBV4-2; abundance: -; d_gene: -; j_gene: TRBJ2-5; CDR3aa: CASGRNFGAETQYF; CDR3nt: TGTGCCAGCGGTAGGAACTTTGGGGCGGAGACCCAGTACTTC
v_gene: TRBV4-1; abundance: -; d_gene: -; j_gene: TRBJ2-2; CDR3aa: CASSRTGREPGELFF; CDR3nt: TGCGCCAGCAGCCGCACAGGGAGAGAACCCGGGGAGCTGTTTTTT
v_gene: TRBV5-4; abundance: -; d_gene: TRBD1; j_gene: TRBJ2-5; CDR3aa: CASSARQGVETQYF; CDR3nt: TGTGCCAGCAGCGCTAGACAGGGTGTGGAGACCCAGTACTTC
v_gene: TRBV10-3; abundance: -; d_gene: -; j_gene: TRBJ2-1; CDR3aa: CAARGRGTYNEQFF; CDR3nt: TGTGCCGCCAGGGGACGGGGTACCTACAATGAGCAGTTCTTC
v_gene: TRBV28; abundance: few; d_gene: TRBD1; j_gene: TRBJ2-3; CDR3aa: CASSFSDRSPADTQYF; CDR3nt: TGTGCCAGCAGCTTTTCGGACAGGTCCCCCGCGGATACGCAGTATTTT
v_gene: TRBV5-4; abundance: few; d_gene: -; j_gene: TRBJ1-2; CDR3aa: CASSLEAEYGYTF; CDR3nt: TGTGCCAGCAGCTTGGAGGCAGAGTATGGCTACACCTTC
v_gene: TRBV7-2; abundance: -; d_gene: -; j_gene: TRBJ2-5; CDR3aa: CASSLGGLQTETQYF; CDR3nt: TGTGCCAGCAGCTTAGGAGGACTTCAGACAGAGACCCAGTACTTC
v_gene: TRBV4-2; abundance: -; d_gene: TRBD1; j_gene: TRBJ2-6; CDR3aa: CASSQDFGGQVWGANVLTF; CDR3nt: TGTGCCAGCAGCCAAGATTTCGGCGGACAGGTGTGGGGGGCCAACGTCCTGACTTTC
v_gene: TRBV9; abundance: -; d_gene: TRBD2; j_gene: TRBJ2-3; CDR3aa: CASSPRGGARADTQYF; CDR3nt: TGTGCCAGCAGCCCCCGGGGGGGGGCTAGAGCAGATACGCAGTATTTT
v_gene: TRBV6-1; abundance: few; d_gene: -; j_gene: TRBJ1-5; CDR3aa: CASSGGTPFSNQPQHF; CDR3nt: TGTGCCAGCAGTGGGGGGACTCCCTTTAGCAATCAGCCCCAGCATTTT
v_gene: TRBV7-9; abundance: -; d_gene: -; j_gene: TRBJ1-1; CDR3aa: CASSFNERRLNTEAFF; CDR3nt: TGTGCCAGCAGCTTCAACGAACGGAGATTAAACACTGAAGCTTTCTTT
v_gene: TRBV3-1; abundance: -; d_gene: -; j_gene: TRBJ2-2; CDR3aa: CASSPYAGADTGELFF; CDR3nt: TGTGCCAGCAGCCCTTACGCCGGGGCGGACACCGGGGAGCTGTTTTTT
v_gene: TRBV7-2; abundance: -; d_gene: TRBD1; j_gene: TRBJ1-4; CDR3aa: CASSLLGQGVTNEKLFF; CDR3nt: TGTGCCAGCAGCTTATTAGGACAGGGGGTTACTAATGAAAAACTGTTTTTT
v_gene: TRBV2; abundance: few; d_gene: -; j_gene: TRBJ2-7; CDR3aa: CASETYEQYF; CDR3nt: TGTGCCAGCGAAACCTACGAGCAGTACTTC
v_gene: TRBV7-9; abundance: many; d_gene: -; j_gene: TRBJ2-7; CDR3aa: CASGQANEQYF; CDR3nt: TGTGCCAGCGGCCAGGCGAACGAGCAGTACTTC
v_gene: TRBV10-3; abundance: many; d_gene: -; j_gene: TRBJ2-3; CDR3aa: CAISESDSALADTQYF; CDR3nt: TGTGCCATCAGTGAGTCGGACAGCGCCCTTGCAGATACGCAGTATTTT
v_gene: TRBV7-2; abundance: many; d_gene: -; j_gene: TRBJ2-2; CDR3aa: CASSLRWGDGELFF; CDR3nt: TGTGCCAGCAGCTTAAGATGGGGGGACGGGGAGCTGTTTTTT
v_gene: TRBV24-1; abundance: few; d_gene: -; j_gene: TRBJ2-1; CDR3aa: CATSDEGLYGQFF; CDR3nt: TGTGCCACCAGTGATGAGGGCCTCTACGGGCAGTTCTTC
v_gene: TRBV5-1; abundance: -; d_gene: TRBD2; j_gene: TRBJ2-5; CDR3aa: CASSSAEGSGARETQYF; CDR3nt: TGCGCCAGCAGCTCGGCCGAAGGGAGCGGGGCCCGGGAGACCCAGTACTTC
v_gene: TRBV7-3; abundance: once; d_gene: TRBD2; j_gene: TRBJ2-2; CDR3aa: CASSPSSGGADTGELFF; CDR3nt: TGTGCCAGCAGCCCCTCTAGCGGGGGGGCGGACACCGGGGAGCTGTTTTTT
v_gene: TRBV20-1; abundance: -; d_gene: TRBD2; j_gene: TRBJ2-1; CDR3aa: CSARETSGRGGYNEQFF; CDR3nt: TGCAGTGCTAGAGAGACTAGCGGGAGGGGGGGTTACAATGAGCAGTTCTTC
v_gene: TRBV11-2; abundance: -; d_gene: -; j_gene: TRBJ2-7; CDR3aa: CASSLDPSPRAQQYF; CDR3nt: TGTGCCAGCAGCTTAGATCCGTCGCCTCGTGCGCAGCAGTACTTC
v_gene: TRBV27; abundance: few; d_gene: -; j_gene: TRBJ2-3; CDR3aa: CASSLDGGPTDTQYF; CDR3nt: TGTGCCAGCAGTTTAGACGGGGGGCCCACAGATACGCAGTATTTT